A single sample is the source of the 21 T cell receptor beta chains below, sequenced in a study of blood T cells in healthy people across ages. Using a J-beta primer mix together with a sample-barcoded 5' primer, a second PCR was run for roughly 6 to 12 cycles. Each CDR3 protein is one row after TCRdb ran MiXCR on the 5' RACE reads. The table lists roughly 1.7 million distinct CDR3 sequences, approximately 32% of them singletons. Sequencing used blood. All receptors derive from a woman in her 30s in good health.

The chain combines TRBV12-3 or TRBV12-4 with TRBJ2-7; TRBD1 matches 9 bases. CDR3 length: 14 residues. Germline trimming cut 7 bases from V and 3 bases from J; bases unmatched to any gene: 7. CDR3 sequence: CASTNTGGNYEQYF. The CDR3, as DNA: TGTGCCAGCACCAACACAGGGGGCAACTACGAGCAGTACTTC.

For this clonotype: Since a much larger clone is just one base distant, this may be a read error. The chain carries TRBV18 and TRBJ2-1; no clear D gene. The CDR3 is made up of 14 amino acids. Germline CDR1 is KGHSH and CDR2 is LQKENI. The CDR3 DNA is TGTGCCAGCTCACCACTAGTAGTCCGGAATGGGCAGTTCTTC. Amino acid sequence: CASSPLVVRNGQFF.

As concerns this clonotype: One end of the junction varies from germline; a read error may be responsible. This chain uses TRBV7-9 with TRBJ2-2; 8 bases line up with TRBD1. CDR1 SEHNR and CDR2 FQNEAQ come from the germline V gene (reference sequence). There are 16 residues in the CDR3. The CDR3 DNA follows: TGTGCCAGCAGCCAATCGGACAGGGAGGAAACCGGGGAGCGGTTTTTT. Its translation: CASSQSDREETGERFF.

This clonotype has a count of ten or more. The rearrangement uses TRBV29-1 and TRBJ1-5; 10 bases match TRBD1. The CDR3 runs to 13 residues. The junction had 4 bases not matched to a gene; V was cut back by 4 bases and J by 7 bases. CDR1 and CDR2 (germline): SQVTM, ANQGSEA. The CDR3 DNA reads as TGCAGCGTTGGACAGGGGGCAGGGCAGCCCCAGCATTTT. Translation gives CSVGQGAGQPQHF.

Only a few counts were recorded for this clonotype. The gene calls are TRBV29-1 and TRBJ1-2; 8 bases are shared with TRBD1. The CDR3 length is 15 residues. The V gene's germline CDR1 is SQVTM and CDR2 ANQGSEA. J was trimmed by 0 bases and V by 4 bases; bases with no gene match: 7. CDR3 DNA: TGCAGCGTTGTGGGACAGGAGCAAACTAACTATGGCTACACCTTC. This codes for CSVVGQEQTNYGYTF. Together with reference TRBV29-1 and TRBJ1-2, the CDR3 gives the full variable domain: SAVISQKPSRDICQRGTSLTIQCQVDSQVTMMFWYRQQPGQSLTLIATANQGSEATYESGFVIDKFPISRPNLTFSTLTVSNMSPEDSSIYLCSVVGQEQTNYGYTFGSGTRLTVV.

This clonotype has more than one count but fewer than ten. The J gene is TRBJ2-7, the V gene TRBV7-9; 9 positions agree with TRBD1. The CDR3 is 14 amino acids. The ends lost 8 bases at V and 6 bases at J; junction bases unmatched: 11. Germline lookup yields CDR1 SEHNR and CDR2 FQNEAQ (reference sequence). CDR3: CASDPMTGGTEQYF. The CDR3 DNA reads TGTGCCAGCGACCCGATGACAGGGGGTACCGAGCAGTACTTC.

In regard to this clonotype: At one of its ends the junction is not consistent with the germline gene, which may arise from a read error. The chain links TRBV4-1 to TRBJ2-7, with D perhaps TRBD2 (5 bases). The J call could be wrong; TRBJ2-5 is a better fit for the DNA end. This CDR3 contains 15 residues. The germline gives CDR1 MGHRA, CDR2 YSYEKL. The CDR3 sequence is CAGSQTSFVEGTQYF. CDR3 bases: TGCGCCGGCAGCCAAACTAGTTTCGTTGAAGGGACCCAGTACTTC.

CDR3 sequence reads: CAGQRQANYGYTF. DNA of the CDR3: TGTGCCGGTCAAAGACAGGCTAACTATGGCTACACCTTC. The chain combines TRBV28 with TRBJ1-2, with D maybe TRBD1 (6 bases). Germline CDR1 and CDR2: MDHEN and SYDVKM. CDR3 length: 13 residues. Trimming took 11 bases from V and 0 from J, leaving 13 bases between them.

This clonotype was seen more than once but under ten times. The V gene is TRBV7-3, the J gene TRBJ1-1, with D hard to call. Trimming cost V 4 bases and J 7 bases, with 13 bases left between them. This CDR3 is 13 amino acids long. In germline, CDR1 is SGHTA, CDR2 FQGTGA. In DNA form, the CDR3 reads TGTGCCAGCAGCTCAAGCCCACTGGGTGAAGCTTTCTTT. This gives the protein CASSSSPLGEAFF.

The CDR3 spells CSAKKPGLAAMGQFF. The CDR3 DNA is TGCAGTGCCAAAAAACCGGGACTAGCGGCCATGGGGCAGTTCTTC. This chain links TRBV20-1 with TRBJ2-1; 11 nucleotides match TRBD2. CDR3 length: 15 amino acids. Germline trimming cut 6 bases from V and 12 bases from J; bases unmatched to any gene: 16. Germline-derived CDR1 and CDR2 are DFQATT and SNEGSKA (reference sequence).

This clonotype was found a few times. This chain links TRBV28 with TRBJ2-7; a possible D gene is TRBD1 (5 bases). This CDR3 region has 14 residues. V was trimmed by 4 bases and J by 2 bases, leaving 12 bases between them. Germline CDR1 is MDHEN and CDR2 is SYDVKM. The CDR3 region has the DNA TGTGCCAGCAGTTCTTCAGACAGAACCTACGAGCAGTACTTC. This encodes CASSSSDRTYEQYF.

There are many counts of this clonotype. The genes are TRBV5-1 and TRBJ2-7; either TRBD1 or TRBD2 may fit D (5 bases each). The CDR3 sequence is 14 residues long. V lost 3 bases to trimming and J lost 1 base, with 11 bases between them. Germline V gives CDR1 SGHRS, CDR2 YFSETQ. The CDR3 spells CASSWGSESYEQYF. The CDR3 DNA sequence: TGCGCCAGCAGCTGGGGGTCGGAGTCCTACGAGCAGTACTTC.

J is TRBJ2-1 and V is TRBV7-6, with D uncertain. The V and J ends lost 5 bases and 2 bases respectively, with 13 bases between them. CDR1 and CDR2 from the germline V gene are SGHVS and FNYEAQ. The CDR3 runs 15 residues. As DNA, the CDR3 is TGTGCCAGCAGCCGAACTCTAGATCCCTACAATGAGCAGTTCTTC. Its protein product is CASSRTLDPYNEQFF.

The J gene is TRBJ1-1, the V gene TRBV12-3 or TRBV12-4; 9 bases map to TRBD1. Losses at the gene ends were 5 bases for V and 1 base for J; bases not matched to a gene: 2. This CDR3 comprises 14 residues. CDR3 in amino acids: CASSTGGTNTEAFF. CDR3 bases: TGTGCCAGCAGTACAGGGGGCACGAACACTGAAGCTTTCTTT.

This clonotype was seen many times. The chain employs TRBV4-1 and TRBJ2-3; 7 bases agree with TRBD2. The CDR3 covers 16 residues. CDR1 MGHRA and CDR2 YSYEKL come from the germline V gene. Trimming took 7 bases from V and 0 from J; bases not matched to a gene: 10. CDR3 protein: CASTLTHSGSTDTQYF. The CDR3 DNA follows: TGCGCCAGCACCCTAACCCATAGCGGGAGCACAGATACGCAGTATTTT.

This clonotype was counted ten times or more. For the CDR3, the DNA is TGCGCCAGCAGCCCAAGACTAGCGGGAGGGTACGAGCAGTACTTC. Translated: CASSPRLAGGYEQYF. V and J are TRBV4-1 and TRBJ2-7, with 14 bases aligning to TRBD2. The V segment lost 4 bases and the J segment 4 bases; nucleotides outside the gene matches: 3. Germline CDR1 and CDR2: MGHRA and YSYEKL. This CDR3 region has 15 residues.

This clonotype was observed a handful of times. This chain joins TRBV13 and TRBJ1-2; unclear D gene. The ends were cut back, 0 bases at V and 7 bases at J, with 12 bases in the middle. Germline V gene lookup returns CDR1 PRHDT and CDR2 FYEKMQ (reference sequence). This CDR3 has 14 amino acids. CDR3 region: CASSLGRALGGYTF. The CDR3, as DNA: TGTGCCAGCAGCTTAGGCCGGGCCCTCGGTGGCTACACCTTC.

The DNA for the CDR3 is TGTGCCATGGGGGACACACCGAACACCGGGGAGCTGTTTTTT. Protein sequence: CAMGDTPNTGELFF. The V and J genes are TRBV10-3 and TRBJ2-2; perhaps TRBD1 as D (6 bases). The V gene lost 9 bases and the J gene lost 0 bases, with 11 bases spanning the gap. Germline V gene data show CDR1 as ENHRY and CDR2 as SYGVKD. CDR3 length equals 14 residues.

The chain's CDR3 is CSARGTGLARMETQYF. DNA of the CDR3: TGCAGTGCTAGGGGGACGGGACTAGCGCGAATGGAGACCCAGTACTTC. This rearrangement joins TRBV20-1 to TRBJ2-5, with 10 bases aligning to TRBD2. The germline gives CDR1 DFQATT, CDR2 SNEGSKA (reference sequence). After removal of 3 bases from V and 5 bases from J, the junction contained 12 bases not matched to a gene. The CDR3 covers 16 residues.

This clonotype has only a few counts. This sequence joins TRBV12-3 or TRBV12-4 and TRBJ2-1; D is unresolved. V dropped 6 bases and J dropped 5 bases, with 14 bases sitting between them. This CDR3 has 14 residues. This CDR3 reads CASSLDFRNNEQFF. The CDR3 nucleotides are TGTGCCAGCAGCCTGGATTTTAGAAACAATGAGCAGTTCTTC.

The genes are TRBV12-3 or TRBV12-4 and TRBJ2-3, with 10 bases fitting TRBD1. This CDR3 contains 15 residues. The junction had 7 bases not matched to a gene; V was cut back by 5 bases and J by 5 bases. CDR3 sequence: CASSQRDRGKDTQYF. The CDR3 DNA reads TGTGCCAGCAGTCAAAGGGACAGGGGAAAAGATACGCAGTATTTT.